This T cell receptor (beta chain) was sequenced in a study of cytomegalovirus exposure and HLA in healthy donors. Turning to the study itself: A previous analysis identified fewer than 130 million unique TCR beta sequences derived from about 180 million T cells.

The PCR was carried out with 60 Vbeta primers and 13 Jbeta primers. The data were produced by immunoSEQ multiplex PCR, yet TCRdb's version contains in-frame clones alone and is incomplete. The table lists around 170,000 clones, over 70% of them singletons. About this clone itself: The antigen is unknown.

Overall study findings and caveats: Across donors, presence/absence analyses took sequencing depth to be roughly uniform. The authors judged a highly shared variant cluster likely a sequencing artifact.

Trimming took 6 bases from V and 3 from J; bases not matched to a gene: 4. Germline V gene lookup returns CDR1 LNHDA and CDR2 SQIVND (reference sequence). This CDR3 spans 14 amino acids. Donors had nominal health at sampling but likely had unrecorded immune exposures. The clonotype was recovered from a woman aged 50 to 65 in good health and CMV-seropositive. Source material: PBMCs. The rearrangement joins TRBV19 to TRBJ1-1; 10 nucleotides line up with TRBD1. The CDR3 sequence is CASSKGQGDTEAFF. As DNA, the CDR3 is TGTGCCAGTAGCAAAGGACAGGGGGACACTGAAGCTTTCTTT.